Sequencing of this T cell receptor beta chain was carried out in a study of cytomegalovirus exposure and HLA in healthy donors. General study findings and limits: In a later analysis, HLA-C alleles had the fewest associated TCRs, DRB1 alleles the most.

Use of 60 Vbeta and 13 Jbeta primers characterized the PCR. Generated by immunoSEQ multiplex PCR, the TCRdb table keeps only in-frame clones and is missing some. The repertoire consists of some 180,000 clones, with just over 75% occurring once and the leading ten covering about 1.5%. For this clone: Its matching antigen is unknown.

Germline CDR1 reads LGHNA; CDR2 reads YNFKEQ. This CDR3 has 15 amino acids. V lost 4 bases and J 0 bases, leaving 12 bases between the germline ends. Sequencing was done on a sample of PBMCs. The clonotype comes from a man between 18 and 35 years old in good health and CMV-seronegative. The chain carries TRBV4-2 and TRBJ1-2; weak D call: TRBD1 (6 bases). The CDR3 here is CASSPLQGSNYGYTF. CDR3 bases: TGTGCCAGCAGCCCACTACAGGGATCTAACTATGGCTACACCTTC.